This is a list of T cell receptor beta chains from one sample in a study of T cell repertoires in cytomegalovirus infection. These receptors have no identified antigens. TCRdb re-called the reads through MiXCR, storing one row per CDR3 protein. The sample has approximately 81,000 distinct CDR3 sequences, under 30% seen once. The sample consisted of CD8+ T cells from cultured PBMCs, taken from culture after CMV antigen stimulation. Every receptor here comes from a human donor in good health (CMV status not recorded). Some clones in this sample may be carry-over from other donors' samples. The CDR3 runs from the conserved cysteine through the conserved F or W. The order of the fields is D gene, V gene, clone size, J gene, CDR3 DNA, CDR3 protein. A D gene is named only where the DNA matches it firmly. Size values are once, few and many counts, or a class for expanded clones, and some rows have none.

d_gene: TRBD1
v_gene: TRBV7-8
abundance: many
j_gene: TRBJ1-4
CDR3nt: TGTGCCAGCAGCTGGGCGACAGGGACGTCGGAAAAACTGTTTTTT
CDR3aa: CASSWATGTSEKLFF

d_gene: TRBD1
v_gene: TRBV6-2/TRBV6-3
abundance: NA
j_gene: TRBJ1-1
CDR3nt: TGTGCCAGCAGTTACTCCGGGACAGGGGAAGCTTTCTTT
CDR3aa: CASSYSGTGEAFF

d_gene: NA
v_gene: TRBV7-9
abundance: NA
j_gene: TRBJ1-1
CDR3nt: TGTGCCAGCAGCTTAGAAGGATGGGGCGAGTGGGCAGCCTCTGAAGCTTTCTTT
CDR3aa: CASSLEGWGEWAASEAFF

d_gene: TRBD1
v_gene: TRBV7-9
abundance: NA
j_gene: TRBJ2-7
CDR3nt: TGTGCCAGCAGCTTAGGGGACAGGGTCTACGAGCAGTACTTC
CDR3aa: CASSLGDRVYEQYF

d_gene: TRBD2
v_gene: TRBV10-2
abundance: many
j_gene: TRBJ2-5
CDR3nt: TGCGCCAGCAGCCTGGGACTAGAGACCCAAGAGACCCAGTACTTC
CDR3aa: CASSLGLETQETQYF

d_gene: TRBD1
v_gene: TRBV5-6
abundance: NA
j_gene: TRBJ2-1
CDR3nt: TGTGCCAGCAGCTGGACAGGGAATGAGCAGTTCTTC
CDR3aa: CASSWTGNEQFF

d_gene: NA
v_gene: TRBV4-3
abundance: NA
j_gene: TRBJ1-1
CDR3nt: TGCGCCAGCAGCCAATCGGGGGCAACTTATGAAGCTTTCTTT
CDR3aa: CASSQSGATYEAFF

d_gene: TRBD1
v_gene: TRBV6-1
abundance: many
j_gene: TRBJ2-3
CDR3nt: TGTGCCAGCACGACCCCCGGGACAGGGGATTCAGATACGCAGTATTTT
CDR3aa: CASTTPGTGDSDTQYF

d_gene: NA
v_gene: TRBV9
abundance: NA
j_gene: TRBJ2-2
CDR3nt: TGTGCCAGCAGCTTTCGTCCGGGACTGAACACCGGGGAGCTGTTTTTT
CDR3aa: CASSFRPGLNTGELFF

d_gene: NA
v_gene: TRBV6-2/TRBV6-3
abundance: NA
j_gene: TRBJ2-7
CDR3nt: TGTGCCAGCAGCCCGGGATACTACGAGCAGTACTTC
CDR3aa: CASSPGYYEQYF

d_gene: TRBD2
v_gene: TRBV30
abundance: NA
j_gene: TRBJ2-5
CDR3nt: TGTGCCTGGAGTACCACTACGGGGGGGGAGACCCAGTACTTC
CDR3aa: CAWSTTTGGETQYF

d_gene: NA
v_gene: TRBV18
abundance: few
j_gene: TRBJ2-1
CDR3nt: TGTGCCAGCTCAGAGTCGGCAGGGACTGGCAATGAGCAGTTCTTC
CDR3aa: CASSESAGTGNEQFF

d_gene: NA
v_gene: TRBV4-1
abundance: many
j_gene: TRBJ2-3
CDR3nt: TGCGCCAGCAGCACCCACCTGCTCGCTACGCAGTATTTT
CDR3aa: CASSTHLLATQYF

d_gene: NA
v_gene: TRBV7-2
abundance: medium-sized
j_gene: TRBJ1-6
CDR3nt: TGTGCCAGCAGCCTTAGGTCGGGGGTGGACTCACCCCTCCACTTT
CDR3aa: CASSLRSGVDSPLHF

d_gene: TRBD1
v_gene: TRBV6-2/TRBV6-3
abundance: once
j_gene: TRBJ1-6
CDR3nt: TGTGCCAGCACCCTGACAGGGCAGGGAAATTCACCCCTCCACTTT
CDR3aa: CASTLTGQGNSPLHF

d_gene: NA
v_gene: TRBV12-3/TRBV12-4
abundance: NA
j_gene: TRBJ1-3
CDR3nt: TGTGCCAGCAGTTTAGGGGCAGCCTCTGGAAACACCATATATTTT
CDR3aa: CASSLGAASGNTIYF

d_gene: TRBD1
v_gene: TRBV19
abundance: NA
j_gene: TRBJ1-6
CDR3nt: TGTGCCACCGCGGACAGGGGGTTTAATTCACCCCTCCACTTT
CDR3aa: CATADRGFNSPLHF

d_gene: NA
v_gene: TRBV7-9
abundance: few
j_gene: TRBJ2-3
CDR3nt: TGTGCCAGCAGCCCCGGGGCAGGGCAATACACAGATACGCAGTATTTT
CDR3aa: CASSPGAGQYTDTQYF

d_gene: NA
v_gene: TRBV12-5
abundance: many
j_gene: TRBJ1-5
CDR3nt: TGTGCTAGTGGTTCCCCAGTGGGGAAAGGTCAGCCCCAGCATTTT
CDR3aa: CASGSPVGKGQPQHF

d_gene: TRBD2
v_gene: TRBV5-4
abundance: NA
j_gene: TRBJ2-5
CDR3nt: TGTGCCAGCAGCTTGAGTTTAGCGGGAGATAAGGAGACCCAGTACTTC
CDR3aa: CASSLSLAGDKETQYF

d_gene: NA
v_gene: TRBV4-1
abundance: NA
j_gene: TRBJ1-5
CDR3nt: TGCGCCAGCAGCCAAGAAGCTAGCAATCAGCCCCAGCATTTT
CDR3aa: CASSQEASNQPQHF

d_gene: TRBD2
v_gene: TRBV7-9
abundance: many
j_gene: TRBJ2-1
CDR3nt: TGTGCCAGCAGCGGACTAGCGGGAGACGACAATGAGCAGTTCTTC
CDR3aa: CASSGLAGDDNEQFF

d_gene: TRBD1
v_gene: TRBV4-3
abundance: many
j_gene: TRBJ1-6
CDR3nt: TGCGCCAGCAGCCTGGGACAGAATTCACCCCTCCACTTT
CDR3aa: CASSLGQNSPLHF

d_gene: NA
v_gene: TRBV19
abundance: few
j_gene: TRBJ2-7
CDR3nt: TGTGCCAGTAGTATCAACAGAAGGGACGAGCAGTACTTC
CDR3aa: CASSINRRDEQYF

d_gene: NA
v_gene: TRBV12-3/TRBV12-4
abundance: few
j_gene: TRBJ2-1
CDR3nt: TGTGCCAGCAGTTTACCAAGGACAGACCCCCCTTACAATGAGCAGTTCTTC
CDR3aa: CASSLPRTDPPYNEQFF

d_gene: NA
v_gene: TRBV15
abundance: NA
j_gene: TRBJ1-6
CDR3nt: TGTGCCACCAGCAGAGGGTATGGCGGGTCACCCCTCCACTTT
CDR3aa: CATSRGYGGSPLHF

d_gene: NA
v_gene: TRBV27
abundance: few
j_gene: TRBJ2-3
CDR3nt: TGTGCCAGCAGTTTAAGCGGTTCAGATACGCAGTATTTT
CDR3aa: CASSLSGSDTQYF

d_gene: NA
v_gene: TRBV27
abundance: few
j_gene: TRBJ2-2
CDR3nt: TGTGCCAGCAATAGGTGGGGGGAAAACACCGGGGAGCTGTTTTTT
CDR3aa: CASNRWGENTGELFF

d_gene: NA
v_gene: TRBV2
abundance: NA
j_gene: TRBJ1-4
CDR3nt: TGTGCCAGCTCGACCGTAGAGGATGAAAAACTGTTTTTT
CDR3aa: CASSTVEDEKLFF

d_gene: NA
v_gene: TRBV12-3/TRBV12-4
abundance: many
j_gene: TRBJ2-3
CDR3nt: TGTGCCAGCAGTTTAGGTACGGTTTCTGCGGCAGATACGCAGTATTTT
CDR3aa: CASSLGTVSAADTQYF

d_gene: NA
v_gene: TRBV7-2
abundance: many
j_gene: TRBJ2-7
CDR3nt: TGTGCCAGCAGCTTAGCTCCAGCGACGTACGAGCAGTACTTC
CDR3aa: CASSLAPATYEQYF

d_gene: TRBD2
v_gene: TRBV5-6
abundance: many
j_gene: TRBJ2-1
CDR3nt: TGTGCCAGCAGCAGCGGGGTCAGCTCCTACAATGAGCAGTTCTTC
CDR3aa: CASSSGVSSYNEQFF

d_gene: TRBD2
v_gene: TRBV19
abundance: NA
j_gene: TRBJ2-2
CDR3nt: TGTGCCAGTAGTATTAACAGCGGGAGCACCGGGGAGCTGTTTTTT
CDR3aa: CASSINSGSTGELFF

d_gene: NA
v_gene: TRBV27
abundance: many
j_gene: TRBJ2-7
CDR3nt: TGTGCCAGCAGCTCCCCGGGTAGACCTCACGAGCAGTACTTC
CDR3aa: CASSSPGRPHEQYF

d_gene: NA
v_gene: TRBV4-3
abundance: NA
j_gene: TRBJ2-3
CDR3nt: TGCGCCAGCAGCCAAGACGGACCAGCGGGTCTGACAGATACGCAGTATTTT
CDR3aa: CASSQDGPAGLTDTQYF

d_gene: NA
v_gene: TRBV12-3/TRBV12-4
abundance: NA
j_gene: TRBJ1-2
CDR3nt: TGTGCCAGCAGTCCGGGGACTTATAACTATGGCTACACCTTC
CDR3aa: CASSPGTYNYGYTF

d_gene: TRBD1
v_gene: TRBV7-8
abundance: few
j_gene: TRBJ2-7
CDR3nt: TGTGCCAGCAGCTTAAGAGGGGGCCGGCGCGAGCAGTACTTC
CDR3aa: CASSLRGGRREQYF

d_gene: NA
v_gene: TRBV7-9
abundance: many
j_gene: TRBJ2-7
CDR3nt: TGTGCCAGCAGCCCACAGGGACGCGAGCAGTACTTC
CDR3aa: CASSPQGREQYF

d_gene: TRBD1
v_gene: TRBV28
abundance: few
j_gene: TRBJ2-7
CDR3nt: TGTGCCAGCAGTCCTCGGACAGGTATCAGGTCCTACGAGCAGTACTTC
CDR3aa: CASSPRTGIRSYEQYF

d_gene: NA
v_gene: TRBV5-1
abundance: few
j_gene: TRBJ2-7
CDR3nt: TGCGCCAGCAGCTTAGAGGGGAAGAGAAACGAGCAGTACTTC
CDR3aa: CASSLEGKRNEQYF

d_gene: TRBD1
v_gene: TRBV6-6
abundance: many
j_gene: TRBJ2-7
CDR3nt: TGTGCCAGCAGTTACCCGGGACAGACCTACGAGCAGTACTTC
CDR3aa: CASSYPGQTYEQYF

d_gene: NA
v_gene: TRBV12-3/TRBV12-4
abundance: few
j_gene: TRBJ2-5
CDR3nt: TGTGCCAGCAGTTTATATGTAGAAGAGACCCAGTACTTC
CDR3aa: CASSLYVEETQYF

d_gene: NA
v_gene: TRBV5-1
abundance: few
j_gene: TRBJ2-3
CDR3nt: TGCGCCAGCAGCTTAGGGAGCCAGACAGATACGCAGTATTTT
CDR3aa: CASSLGSQTDTQYF

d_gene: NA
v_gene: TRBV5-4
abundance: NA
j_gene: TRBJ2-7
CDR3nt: TGTGCCAGCAGCTTACAGGGATGGGAGCAGTACTTC
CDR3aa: CASSLQGWEQYF

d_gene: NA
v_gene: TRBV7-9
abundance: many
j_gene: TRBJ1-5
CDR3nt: TGTGCCAGCAGCGTCTTACAGGGCTCCGGGGAGCCCCAGCATTTT
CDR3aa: CASSVLQGSGEPQHF

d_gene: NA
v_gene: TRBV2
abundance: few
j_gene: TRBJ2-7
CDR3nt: TGTGCCAGCAGTGAGTCCGATGGCGAGCAGTACTTC
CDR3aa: CASSESDGEQYF

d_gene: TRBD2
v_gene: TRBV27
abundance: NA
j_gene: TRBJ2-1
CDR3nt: TGTGCCAGCAGTCCGGCGGGGGGGAGCTCCTACAATGAGCAGTTCTTC
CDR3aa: CASSPAGGSSYNEQFF

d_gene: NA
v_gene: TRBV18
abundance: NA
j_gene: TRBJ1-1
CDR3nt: TGTGCCAGCTCGCTCCGGGACCAGAACACTGAAGCTTTCTTT
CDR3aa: CASSLRDQNTEAFF

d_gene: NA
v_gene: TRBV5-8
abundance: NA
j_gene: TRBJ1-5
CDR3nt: TGTGCCAGCAGCCATACAGGGAATAGCAATCAGCCCCAGCATTTT
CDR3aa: CASSHTGNSNQPQHF

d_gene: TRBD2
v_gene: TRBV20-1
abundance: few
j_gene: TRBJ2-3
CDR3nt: TGCAGTGCTAGAGATTTGCATCCCGCCGGGAGGGCAACAGATACGCAGTATTTT
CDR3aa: CSARDLHPAGRATDTQYF

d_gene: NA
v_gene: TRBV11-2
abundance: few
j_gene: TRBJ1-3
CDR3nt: TGTGCCAGCAGCCGGGACGACTCTGGAAACACCATATATTTT
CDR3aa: CASSRDDSGNTIYF

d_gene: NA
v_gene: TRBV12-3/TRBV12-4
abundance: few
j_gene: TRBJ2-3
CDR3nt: TGTGCCAGCAGTTCGAGCTCCCGCACAGATACGCAGTATTTT
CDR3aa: CASSSSSRTDTQYF

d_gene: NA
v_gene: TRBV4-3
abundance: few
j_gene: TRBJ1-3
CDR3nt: TGCGCCAGCAGCCAAGACAGATCAACTGGAAACACCATATATTTT
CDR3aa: CASSQDRSTGNTIYF

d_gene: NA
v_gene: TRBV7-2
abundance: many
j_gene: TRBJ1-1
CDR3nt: TGTGCCAGCAGCTTAATCTGGAGCGGCAGAGACACTGAAGCTTTCTTT
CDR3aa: CASSLIWSGRDTEAFF